These 30 T cell receptor beta chains share one sample of origin, sequenced in a study of CD8 T cells in ankylosing spondylitis. MiXCR, applied by TCRdb to the 5' RACE reads, yields one record per CDR3 protein. The repertoire holds roughly 150,000 distinct CDR3 sequences, around 32% seen once, with about 6% in the top ten. Sequenced material: synovial fluid, either unsorted or a sorted T cell fraction (not recorded which). The receptors were sampled from a male donor with ankylosing spondylitis.

This clonotype appeared a few times. This chain joins TRBV5-1 and TRBJ2-5, with TRBD1 identical over 7 bases. CDR3 size: 16 residues. Unmatched junction bases numbered 11, after V lost 2 bases and J lost 4 bases. Germline assignment: CDR1 SGHRS and CDR2 YFSETQ. Here the CDR3 DNA reads TGCGCCAGCAGCTTAGAGGGGGCAGATAGTGGAGAGACCCAGTACTTC. Translating it yields CASSLEGADSGETQYF.

The rearrangement joins TRBV7-3 to TRBJ1-1; tentative D call: TRBD1 (5 bases). V was cut by 0 bases and J by 6 bases, with 14 bases left in between. Germline V gene sequence: CDR1 SGHTA, CDR2 FQGTGA. The CDR3 spans 15 residues. Written as DNA, the CDR3 is TGTGCCAGCAGCTTAACTGGGGGGATGGTATCTGAAGCTTTCTTT. This gives the protein CASSLTGGMVSEAFF.

This clonotype was counted only a few times. This chain joins TRBV6-2 or TRBV6-3 and TRBJ2-7, with TRBD2 matching 11 bases. There are 19 residues in the CDR3. Trimming took 4 bases from V and 0 from J; bases not matched to a gene: 14. Germline V gene lookup returns CDR1 MNHEY and CDR2 SVGEGT. CDR3 region: CASSSPRTSGYSSSYEQYF. Here the CDR3 DNA reads TGTGCCAGCAGTTCGCCCCGGACTAGCGGGTACTCGAGCTCCTACGAGCAGTACTTC.

This clonotype appeared a few times. The chain links TRBV7-9 to TRBJ2-6, with TRBD2 as a possible D gene (6 bases). V was pared by 5 bases and J by 2 bases, with 10 bases between. The CDR3 sequence is 15 residues long. Germline CDR1 reads SEHNR; CDR2 reads FQNEAQ (reference sequence). CDR3 nucleotides: TGTGCCAGCAGCGTTGGGACTCCTGGGGCCAACGTCCTGACTTTC. Encoded protein: CASSVGTPGANVLTF.

This clonotype was picked up a small number of times. The genes are TRBV28 and TRBJ2-3, with D perhaps TRBD2 (7 bases). The CDR3 is made up of 15 amino acids. With 7 bases removed from V and 4 bases from J, the gap between germline ends came to 18 bases. Germline CDR1 is MDHEN and CDR2 is SYDVKM. The CDR3, as DNA: TGTGCCAGCAACACACCCGCGGGGGCCGCAGATACGCAGTATTTT. It codes for CASNTPAGAADTQYF. Looking up the rest from reference TRBV28 and TRBJ2-3 gives the full variable domain: DVKVTQSSRYLVKRTGEKVFLECVQDMDHENMFWYRQDPGLGLRLIYFSYDVKMKEKGDIPEGYSVSREKKERFSLILESASTNQTSMYLCASNTPAGAADTQYFGPGTRLTVL.

This clonotype was detected only a few times. The chain links TRBV28 to TRBJ1-3; possibly TRBD1 for D (5 bases). V was clipped by 7 bases and J by 0 bases, with 16 bases between them. From germline, CDR1 is MDHEN and CDR2 SYDVKM. The CDR3 spans 16 residues. The CDR3 here is CASTHGGGYSGNTIYF. CDR3 DNA: TGTGCCAGCACCCACGGCGGGGGATACTCTGGAAACACCATATATTTT.

In this sample, this clonotype turned up a few times. This chain connects TRBV3-1 to TRBJ1-5; D perhaps matches TRBD1 (5 bases). CDR3 length: 15 residues. The germline V and J ends were trimmed by 5 bases and 2 bases, with 13 bases remaining between them. From germline, CDR1 is LGHDT and CDR2 YNNKEL (reference sequence). The DNA of the CDR3 is TGTGCCAGCAGCGTGGGGCAGGGCGGCAATCAGCCCCAGCATTTT. Translated, it gives CASSVGQGGNQPQHF.

The chain couples TRBV12-3 or TRBV12-4 to TRBJ1-4; D uncertain. This CDR3 spans 15 amino acids. Between the trimmed V and J ends, which lost 5 bases and 7 bases, there was a span of 17 bases. The CDR3 sequence is CASSPLLDRFEKLFF. The CDR3 nucleotides read TGTGCCAGCAGTCCTCTCCTCGACCGTTTTGAAAAACTGTTTTTT.

This clonotype occurred once. V is TRBV27 and J is TRBJ2-5, with 9 bases identical to TRBD2. CDR1 is MNHEY and CDR2 is SMNVEV in the germline V gene (reference sequence). The ends lost 2 bases at V and 2 bases at J; junction bases unmatched: 3. The CDR3 runs 15 residues. CDR3 nucleotides: TGTGCCAGCAGTTTAGTGGGACTAGCTCAAGAGACCCAGTACTTC. Translating gives CASSLVGLAQETQYF.

This clonotype was seen a handful of times. The V gene is TRBV3-1, the J gene TRBJ1-6, with D tentatively TRBD1 (6 bases). CDR1 is LGHDT, CDR2 YNNKEL, per germline (reference sequence). Deletions cut 4 bases from V and 6 bases from J, with 10 bases between. This CDR3 spans 14 amino acids. CDR3 bases: TGTGCCAGCAGCCCAACAGGGAGTAATTCACCCCTCCACTTT. This gives the protein CASSPTGSNSPLHF.

The J gene is TRBJ1-4, the V gene TRBV20-1; D possibly corresponds to TRBD1 (5 bases). Germline V gene sequence: CDR1 DFQATT, CDR2 SNEGSKA (reference sequence). This CDR3 has 16 amino acids. V was pared by 1 base and J by 3 bases, with 15 bases between. The CDR3 protein is CSARVGEGRANEKLFF. DNA for the CDR3: TGCAGTGCTAGAGTTGGGGAGGGACGGGCTAATGAAAAACTGTTTTTT.

V usage is TRBV29-1 and J usage is TRBJ2-3, with D maybe TRBD2 (5 bases). V was clipped by 8 bases and J by 4 bases, with 10 bases between them. The CDR3 length is 11 residues. CDR1 and CDR2 from the germline V gene are SQVTM and ANQGSEA. The CDR3 loop reads CSLEGADTQYF. DNA for the CDR3: TGCAGCCTAGAGGGTGCAGATACGCAGTATTTT.

The chain recombines TRBV6-6 with TRBJ1-3; D is unresolved. Trimming stripped 5 bases from V and 0 bases from J, with 5 bases between. This CDR3 is 13 amino acids long. The germline V gene encodes CDR1 MNHNY and CDR2 SVGAGI (reference sequence). CDR3 amino acids: CASSEVSGNTIYF. The CDR3 region has the DNA TGTGCCAGCAGTGAGGTCTCTGGAAACACCATATATTTT.

This clonotype appeared many times. One end of the junction does not line up with germline, which may come from a read error. The chain combines TRBV19 with TRBJ1-5; 7 bases map to TRBD1. This CDR3 comprises 14 residues. The V gene's germline CDR1 is LNHDA and CDR2 SQIVND (reference sequence). In DNA, the CDR3 is TGTGCCAGTAGTCCCCGGGACAGCACTCAGCCCCAGCATTTT. It translates to CASSPRDSTQPQHF.

V usage is TRBV15 and J usage is TRBJ2-7, with 12 nucleotides matching TRBD1. Germline CDR1 LNHNV, CDR2 YYDKDF (reference sequence). Trimming at V came to 3 bases and at J to 7 bases, leaving 7 bases not matched to a gene. The CDR3 has 15 amino acids. The CDR3, as DNA: TGTGCCACCAGCAGTGGGACAGGGGGCTCTTGGGAGCAGTACTTC. The encoded protein is CATSSGTGGSWEQYF.

This clonotype has just a few counts. This chain uses TRBV7-2 with TRBJ2-3, with TRBD2 matching 7 bases. V lost 1 base and J lost 5; bases outside the gene matches: 6. Germline-derived CDR1 and CDR2 are SGHTA and FQGNSA. This CDR3 spans 15 amino acids. The CDR3 loop reads CASSLGAGRGDTQYF. CDR3 sequence (DNA): TGTGCCAGCAGCTTAGGAGCGGGGAGGGGAGATACGCAGTATTTT.

This clonotype has ten or more counts. In DNA form, the CDR3 reads TGTGCCAGCTCGTCTGGACAGGGGCTAACCTACAATGAGCAGTTCTTC. The encoded protein is CASSSGQGLTYNEQFF. The chain couples TRBV18 to TRBJ2-1; 9 bases are shared with TRBD1. This CDR3 comprises 16 residues. Germline values: CDR1 KGHSH, CDR2 LQKENI. V gave up 6 bases and J gave up 2 bases; unmatched junction bases: 8.

In its sample, this clonotype was seen once. The chain carries TRBV29-1 and TRBJ1-2; 9 bases fit TRBD1. CDR1 SQVTM and CDR2 ANQGSEA come from the germline V gene. The CDR3 has 12 residues. The J segment lost 7 bases and the V segment lost 4 bases, leaving 4 bases of the junction unmatched. CDR3 nucleotides: TGCAGCGTTGTCCGGGACAGGGCTGGCTACACCTTC. Residues: CSVVRDRAGYTF.

This chain connects TRBV5-1 to TRBJ2-2; TRBD1 might be the D (6 bases). The V end lost 0 bases, the J end lost 6 bases, and 9 bases lay between the germline ends. Germline V gene lookup returns CDR1 SGHRS and CDR2 YFSETQ. The CDR3 runs 14 residues. The CDR3 bases are TGCGCCAGCAGCTTGGTGCCAGGGGCCGGGGAGCTGTTTTTT. Translation: CASSLVPGAGELFF.

This clonotype was counted many times. The V call is TRBV7-8, the J call TRBJ1-2; D is perhaps TRBD1 (6 bases). The germline gives CDR1 SGHVS, CDR2 FQNEAQ. Trimming left V 4 bases short and J 6 bases short, with 18 bases between. CDR3 length: 15 amino acids. The CDR3 region is CASSSYRVGYHGYTF. The CDR3 DNA follows: TGTGCCAGCAGCTCGTACAGGGTAGGATACCATGGCTACACCTTC.

This clonotype was recorded a few times. J is TRBJ2-6 and V is TRBV7-9; weak D call: TRBD1 (6 bases). With 1 base removed from V and 4 bases from J, the gap between germline ends came to 11 bases. The germline V gene has CDR1 SEHNR and CDR2 FQNEAQ (reference sequence). There are 16 residues in the CDR3. CDR3 residues: CASSLVGGSGANVLTF. CDR3 nucleotide sequence: TGTGCCAGCAGCTTAGTAGGGGGATCCGGGGCCAACGTCCTGACTTTC.

The gene calls are TRBV20-1 and TRBJ1-4, with 8 bases identical to TRBD1. Germline V lookup: CDR1 DFQATT, CDR2 SNEGSKA (reference sequence). CDR3 length: 14 amino acids. The junction had 8 bases not matched to a gene; V was cut back by 4 bases and J by 7 bases. The CDR3 nucleotides are TGCAGTGCTAACTTTGGGCAGGGGGCTGAAAAACTGTTTTTT. Translated: CSANFGQGAEKLFF.

In its sample, this clonotype was seen a few times. This sequence joins TRBV6-6 and TRBJ2-1; D could derive from TRBD1 or TRBD2 (6 bases each). The CDR3 length is 13 residues. V gave up 6 bases and J gave up 4 bases, with 10 bases separating them. From germline, CDR1 is MNHNY and CDR2 SVGAGI (reference sequence). This CDR3 reads CASRAGQYNEQFF. The CDR3 DNA is TGTGCCAGCAGGGCGGGACAATACAATGAGCAGTTCTTC.

The rearrangement uses TRBV18 and TRBJ2-7, with 9 nucleotides matching TRBD2. Germline assignment: CDR1 KGHSH and CDR2 LQKENI. This CDR3 is 14 amino acids long. V lost 6 bases, J lost 0 bases, and 3 bases stayed unmatched. CDR3 nucleotide sequence: TGTGCCAGCTCTCCGGGACTAGCCTCCTACGAGCAGTACTTC. The encoded protein is CASSPGLASYEQYF.

CDR3 coding DNA: TGTGCCATCAGTGAGTCGCGGGACAGACTGAGTTCACCCCTCCACTTT. It codes for CAISESRDRLSSPLHF. This chain joins TRBV10-3 and TRBJ1-6; TRBD1 agrees at 7 bases. There are 16 residues in the CDR3. CDR1 is ENHRY and CDR2 is SYGVKD in the germline V gene. Trimming at V came to 0 bases and at J to 9 bases, leaving 8 bases not matched to a gene.

This clonotype has at least ten counts. J is TRBJ2-7 and V is TRBV18; TRBD2 matches at 8 bases. J lost 0 bases, V lost 6 bases, and 7 bases had no gene match. Per the germline V gene, CDR1 is KGHSH and CDR2 is LQKENI. The CDR3 has 15 residues. CDR3 nucleotides: TGTGCCAGCTCGTACGGCGCGGGAGGCTCCTACGAGCAGTACTTC. Translated, it gives CASSYGAGGSYEQYF. The whole variable domain, filled in from reference TRBV18 and TRBJ2-7, reads NAGVMQNPRHLVRRRGQEARLRCSPMKGHSHVYWYRQLPEEGLKFMVYLQKENIIDESGMPKERFSAEFPKEGPSILRIQQVVRGDSAAYFCASSYGAGGSYEQYFGPGTRLTVT.

This clonotype was seen a handful of times. The chain combines TRBV7-2 with TRBJ2-3; 10 nucleotides align to TRBD1. Germline CDR1 reads SGHTA; CDR2 reads FQGNSA. CDR3 length equals 14 residues. V was pared by 9 bases and J by 7 bases, with 10 bases of the junction left unmatched. The DNA for the CDR3 is TGTGCCAGTCAGGTGACAGGGGGCGCCCATACGCAGTATTTT. Its translation: CASQVTGGAHTQYF.

This chain connects TRBV7-9 to TRBJ1-5; 8 nucleotides line up with TRBD1. The CDR3 totals 14 residues. Trimming at V came to 5 bases and at J to 6 bases, leaving 6 bases not matched to a gene. Germline V CDR1 and CDR2: SEHNR, FQNEAQ (reference sequence). This chain's CDR3 is CASSNQGAAQPQHF. The CDR3 DNA reads as TGTGCCAGCAGCAATCAGGGGGCGGCTCAGCCCCAGCATTTT.

In its sample, this clonotype was seen many times. The chain employs TRBV20-1 and TRBJ1-2, with TRBD1 identical over 10 bases. The CDR3 is made up of 17 amino acids. From germline, CDR1 is DFQATT and CDR2 SNEGSKA (reference sequence). CDR3 amino acids: CSSLVPRDRGGAGGYTF. For the CDR3, the DNA is TGCAGCTCCCTAGTGCCCCGGGACAGGGGAGGTGCCGGTGGCTACACCTTC.

This clonotype was counted a few times. The chain joins TRBV5-1 to TRBJ1-1, with 7 positions matching TRBD1. In germline, CDR1 is SGHRS, CDR2 YFSETQ. The CDR3 is made up of 15 amino acids. The V and J ends lost 4 bases and 0 bases, in that order; junction bases with no gene match: 6. CDR3 amino acids: CASSPGDSLNTEAFF. Here the CDR3 DNA reads TGCGCCAGCAGCCCAGGGGACAGTTTGAACACTGAAGCTTTCTTT.